This T cell receptor (beta chain) was identified during a study of blood T cells in healthy people across ages (dated by TCRdb to between 2014 and 2017). Looking at the study overall: In model experiments, template switching captured roughly one uniquely barcoded TCR beta cDNA molecule for every two T cells. Two additional independent replicas of 1 million unique cDNA reads from the same blood draw were analyzed for two donors (one aged 18 to 30 and one aged 80 or older). The donors were divided into four age groups: young (average 16 years), middle-aged (roughly 40), aged (about 62) and long-lived (82). To track age-related changes in TCR beta repertoire diversity, the study relied on deep sequencing normalized with unique cDNA molecular identifiers. To avoid experimental bias, donors of different ages were randomly spread across the sequencing lanes. On the study overall, not on this receptor specifically: Donor CMV infection status was unknown, potentially confounding age-related changes in expanded clonotypes. Since profiling was done on bulk unsorted PBMCs, naive and antigen-experienced compartments could not be conclusively compared. Estimates of total diversity from one million sequenced T cells were regarded as lower bounds and underestimates. The percentage of naive T cells measured by flow cytometry correlated strongly with observed TCR beta diversity. The long-lived group showed more naive CD4+ T cells, fewer expanded clones and increased TCR diversity than the aged group, suggesting age selection. Observed TCR beta diversity per million T cells fell roughly linearly with age, and a significant reduction was already apparent by age roughly 40.

CDR1 and CDR2 (SGHNT, YYREEE) derive from the germline V gene (reference sequence). Including cysteine and phenylalanine, the CDR3 has 17 amino acids. Left in the record is the CDR3 DNA by itself, 51 bases read in frame from the first base. The library relied on 5' RACE. This sample was sequenced with an Illumina HiSeq 2500. A second PCR of roughly 6 to 11 cycles was performed with a sample-barcoded 5' primer and a J-beta primer mix. A template-switch 5' adaptor carrying 12 random nucleotides introduced a unique molecular identifier onto each TCR beta cDNA molecule. At least 2.5 million CDR3-containing paired-end reads were obtained from each sample. First-strand cDNA synthesis was performed from all RNA using the Mint cDNA synthesis kit, with priming by a TRBC-specific oligonucleotide. Following uracil-DNA glycosylase treatment, a first 18-cycle PCR with universal primers M1SS and BC2_uni_R was performed on all cDNA. The source study handled its data this way. For normalization, 1 million high-quality reads, each with a distinct molecular identifier, were randomly selected from each sample. Reads sharing molecular identifiers were discarded rather than binned into consensus sequences. MiTCR, run with a Q25 quality threshold and the strictest error-elimination algorithm, handled CDR3 identification, clonotype clustering and error correction. A nonparametric unseen species model with Euler transformation was used to estimate lower-bound total TCR beta diversity. Starting from the raw public reads, TCRdb applied fastp trimming at Q25, assembled clones with MiXCR and retained in-frame beta chains. Rows are combined by CDR3 protein, so each entry shows the most common genes and DNA. The V and J calls follow TCRdb's processing rather than the paper's. This sample gives about 640,000 distinct CDR3 sequences in total; under 70% of them show up just once. The ten biggest clones cover roughly 34% of the sample.

Comment on this clonotype: Its antigen is still unknown. No qualities accompany the bases; no much larger clone lies one base away.

The approximately 40 donors, aged about 6 to 100 years, were systemically healthy Caucasian individuals from Russia. Each donor gave around 9 milliliters of peripheral blood, collected into EDTA-treated Vacutainer tubes. Ficoll-Paque density-gradient centrifugation was used to isolate PBMCs, with at least 6 million obtained per sample. Trizol reagent was used to extract total RNA from PBMCs, with at least 5 micrograms per sample. For every donor, flow cytometry on a PBMC aliquot measured the percentage of naive CD45RAhigh/CD27high T cells. This receptor was identified in a man between 60 and 70 years old in good health. The chain links TRBV5-4 with TRBJ2-7, with 13 bases aligning to TRBD2. The DNA end is more similar to TRBJ2-5, so the J call may be wrong. Sequencing used blood. The DNA reads as follows: TGTGCCAGCAGCTGGGGGGGGACTAGCGGGACCAGAGAGACCCAGTACTTC. This yields the protein CASSWGGTSGTRETQYF.